The entry that follows covers one TCR beta chain sequence. Its antigen is unidentified. This CDR3 comprises 16 residues. The V gene's germline CDR1 is SGHRS and CDR2 YFSETQ. V trimming: 4 bases; J trimming: 2 bases; junction bases outside the gene matches: 9. The record originates from a study of cytomegalovirus exposure and HLA in healthy donors. Study-level findings and limits: As immune exposure information, only CMV serostatus was available.

There were likely unrecorded immune exposures, though donors were nominally healthy when sampled. PCR involved 60 Vbeta and 13 Jbeta primers. Assay: immunoSEQ multiplex PCR; the TCRdb copy retains only in-frame clones and omits some. This table lists some 52,000 clones. The V call is TRBV5-1, the J call TRBJ1-3; 7 bases match TRBD1. The sample comprised PBMCs. The TCR originated in a woman aged 60-75 years in good health and CMV-seropositive. CDR3 amino acids: CASSRRQGPTGNTIYF. The CDR3 coding sequence is TGCGCCAGCAGCAGGAGACAGGGACCCACTGGAAACACCATATATTTT.